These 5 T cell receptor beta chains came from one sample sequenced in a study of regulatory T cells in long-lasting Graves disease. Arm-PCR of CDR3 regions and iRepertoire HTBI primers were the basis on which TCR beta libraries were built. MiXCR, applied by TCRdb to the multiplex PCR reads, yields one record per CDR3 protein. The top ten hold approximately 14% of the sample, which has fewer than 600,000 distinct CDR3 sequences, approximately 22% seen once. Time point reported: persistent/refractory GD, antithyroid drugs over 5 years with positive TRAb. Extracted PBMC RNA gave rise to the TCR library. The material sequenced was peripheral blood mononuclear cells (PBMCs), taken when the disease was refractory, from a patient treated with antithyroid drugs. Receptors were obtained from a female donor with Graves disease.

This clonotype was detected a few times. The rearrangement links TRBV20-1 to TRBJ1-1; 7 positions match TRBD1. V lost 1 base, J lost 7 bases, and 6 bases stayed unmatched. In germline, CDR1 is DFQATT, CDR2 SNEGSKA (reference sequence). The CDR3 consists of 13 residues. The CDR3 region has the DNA TGCAGTGCTAGAGGTATCGGACAGGTTGAAGCTTTCTTT. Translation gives CSARGIGQVEAFF.

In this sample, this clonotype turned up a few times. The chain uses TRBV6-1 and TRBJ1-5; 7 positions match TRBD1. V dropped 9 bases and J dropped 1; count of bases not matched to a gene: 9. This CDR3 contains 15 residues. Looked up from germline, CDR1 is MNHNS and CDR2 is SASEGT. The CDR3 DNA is TGTGCCAGTACCTCGGGACAGATCAGCAATCAGCCCCAGCATTTT. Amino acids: CASTSGQISNQPQHF.

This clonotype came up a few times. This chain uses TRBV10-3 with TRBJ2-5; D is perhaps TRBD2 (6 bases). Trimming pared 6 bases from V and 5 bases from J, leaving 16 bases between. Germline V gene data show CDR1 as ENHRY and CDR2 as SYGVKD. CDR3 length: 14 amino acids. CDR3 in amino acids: CAIRPGTEGETQYF. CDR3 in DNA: TGTGCCATCAGACCCGGGACTGAGGGCGAGACCCAGTACTTC.

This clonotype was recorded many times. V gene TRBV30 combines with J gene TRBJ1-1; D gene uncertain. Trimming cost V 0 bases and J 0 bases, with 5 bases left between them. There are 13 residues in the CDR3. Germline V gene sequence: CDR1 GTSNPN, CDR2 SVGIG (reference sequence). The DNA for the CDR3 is TGTGCCTGGAGTGTACGGATGAACACTGAAGCTTTCTTT. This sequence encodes CAWSVRMNTEAFF.

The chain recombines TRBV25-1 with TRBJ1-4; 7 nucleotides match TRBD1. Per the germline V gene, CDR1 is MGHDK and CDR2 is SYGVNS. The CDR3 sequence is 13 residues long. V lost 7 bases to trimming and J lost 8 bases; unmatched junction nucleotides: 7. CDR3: CASMRGTAEKLFF. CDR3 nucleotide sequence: TGTGCCAGCATGAGAGGGACAGCCGAAAAACTGTTTTTT. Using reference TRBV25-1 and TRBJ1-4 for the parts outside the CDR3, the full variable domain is EADIYQTPRYLVIGTGKKITLECSQTMGHDKMYWYQQDPGMELHLIHYSYGVNSTEKGDLSSESTVSRIRTEHFPLTLESARPSHTSQYLCASMRGTAEKLFFGSGTQLSVL.